The source of this T cell receptor beta chain is a study of human T cells and chemical hapten exposure. This CDR3 region has 14 residues. Between the trimmed V and J ends, which lost 4 bases and 3 bases, there was a span of 15 bases. CDR1 is SQVTM, CDR2 ANQGSEA, per germline. The sample's time point: patch test 1, 2 weeks after DPC sensitization. Indicated treatment: therapeutic diphenylcyclopropenone sensitization with weekly scalp DPC. Ahead of each patch test application, blood was drawn. The sample holds many counts of this clonotype. TCRdb redid the calling of the RACE reads with MiXCR, one entry per CDR3 protein. This sample carries 75,000 to 95,000 distinct CDR3 sequences, roughly 10% of them seen once, and the ten largest clones take roughly 4%.

This sequence joins TRBV29-1 and TRBJ2-5; weak D call: TRBD2 (5 bases). The material sequenced was whole blood, taken in connection with sensitization to the hapten diphenylcyclopropenone (DPC). The TCR originated in a woman aged 60-70 years with alopecia areata. Some clones in this sample may be carry-over from other donors' samples. The CDR3 here is CSVARGLEEETQYF. The CDR3 region has the DNA TGCAGCGTTGCTCGAGGTTTGGAGGAAGAGACCCAGTACTTC. Full variable domain (outside the CDR3, taken from reference TRBV29-1 and TRBJ2-5): SAVISQKPSRDICQRGTSLTIQCQVDSQVTMMFWYRQQPGQSLTLIATANQGSEATYESGFVIDKFPISRPNLTFSTLTVSNMSPEDSSIYLCSVARGLEEETQYFGPGTRLLVL.